This TCR beta chain emerged from a study of T cell repertoires in cytomegalovirus infection. This clonotype has a handful of counts. Its target is not known. TCRdb reprocessed the reads with MiXCR, giving one entry per CDR3 protein. The table has about 770,000 distinct CDR3 sequences, about 27% seen once; the top ten hold about 12%. Study-wide results and caveats: Clonotype analysis showed dominance of the ex vivo response by HLA-C-restricted CMV-specific TCR beta clonotypes.

J was trimmed by 3 bases and V by 5 bases; bases with no gene match: 8. CDR1 and CDR2 (germline): SGHTA, FQGNSA. The CDR3 extends over 15 amino acids. J is TRBJ2-7 and V is TRBV7-2, with 9 bases fitting TRBD2. The sequencing used cultured CD8+ T cells from PBMCs, collected from culture after CMV antigen stimulation. The source of this sequence is a human donor in good health (CMV status not recorded). Some clones in this sample may be carry-over from other donors' samples. This chain's CDR3 is CASSVGLADYYEQYV. The CDR3 nucleotides read TGTGCCAGCAGCGTGGGACTAGCTGATTACTACGAGCAGTACGTC.